This TCR beta chain came from a study of cytomegalovirus exposure and HLA in healthy donors. This clone has a handful of counts. Its antigen is unknown. The PCR made use of 60 Vbeta and 13 Jbeta primers. Assay: immunoSEQ multiplex PCR; the TCRdb copy retains only in-frame clones and omits some. The table records around 65,000 clones, 70% to 85% of them present only once. The CDR3 is made up of 12 amino acids. Per germline, CDR1 SQVTM and CDR2 ANQGSEA. V lost 7 bases and J lost 7; bases outside the gene matches: 5. Study outcomes and limitations: Owing to their indistinguishability, certain V segments, notably TRBV6-2 and TRBV6-3, were excluded. Looking again later, the authors saw that most CMV-associated TCR beta chains seemed HLA-restricted. As a later analysis revealed, the rate of TCR association differed by HLA locus, with DRB1 most and HLA-C fewest. In a later analysis, donors in an Asian-associated ancestry cluster reportedly had fewer N-insertions in productive TCRs than the cohort mean.

The TCR was taken from a girl aged 5 to 17 in good health and CMV-seropositive. Sequencing used PBMCs. This chain joins TRBV29-1 and TRBJ1-1; 11 nucleotides line up with TRBD1. For the CDR3, the DNA is TGCAGCGCTGGACAGGGGGCTGATGAAGCTTTCTTT. Translating gives CSAGQGADEAFF.